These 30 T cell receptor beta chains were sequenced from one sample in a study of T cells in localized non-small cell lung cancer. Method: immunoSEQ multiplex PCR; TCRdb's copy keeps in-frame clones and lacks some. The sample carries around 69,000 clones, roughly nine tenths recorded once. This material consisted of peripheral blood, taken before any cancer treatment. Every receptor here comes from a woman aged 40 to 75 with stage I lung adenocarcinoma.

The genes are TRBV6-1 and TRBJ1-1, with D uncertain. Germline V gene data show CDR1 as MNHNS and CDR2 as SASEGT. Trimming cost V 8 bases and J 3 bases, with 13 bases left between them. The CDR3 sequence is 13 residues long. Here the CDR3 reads CASANQVDTEAFF. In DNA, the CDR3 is TGTGCCAGCGCCAACCAAGTGGACACTGAAGCTTTCTTT.

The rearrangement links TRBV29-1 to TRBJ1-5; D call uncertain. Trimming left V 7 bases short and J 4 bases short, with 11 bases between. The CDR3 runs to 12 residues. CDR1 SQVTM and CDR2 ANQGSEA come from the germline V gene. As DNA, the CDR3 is TGCAGCGCAAAGGACTGGAATCAGCCCCAGCATTTT. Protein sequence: CSAKDWNQPQHF.

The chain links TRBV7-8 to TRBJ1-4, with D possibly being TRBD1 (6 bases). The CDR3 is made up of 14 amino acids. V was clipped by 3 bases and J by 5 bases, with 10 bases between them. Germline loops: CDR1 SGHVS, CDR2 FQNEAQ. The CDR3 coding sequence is TGTGCCAGCAGCTTGGGGGCTACGAATGAAAAACTGTTTTTT. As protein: CASSLGATNEKLFF.

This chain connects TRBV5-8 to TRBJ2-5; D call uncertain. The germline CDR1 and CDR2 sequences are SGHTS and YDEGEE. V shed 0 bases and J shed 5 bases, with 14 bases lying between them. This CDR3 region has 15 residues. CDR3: CASSLDGYGGETQYF. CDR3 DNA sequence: TGTGCCAGCAGCTTGGATGGGTATGGTGGGGAGACCCAGTACTTC.

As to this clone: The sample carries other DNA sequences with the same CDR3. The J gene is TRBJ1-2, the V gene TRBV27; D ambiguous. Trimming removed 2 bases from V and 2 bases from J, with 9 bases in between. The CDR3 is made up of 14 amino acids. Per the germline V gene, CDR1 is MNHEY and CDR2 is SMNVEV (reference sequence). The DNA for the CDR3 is TGTGCCAGCAGTTTAAGGACGGGGAACTATGGCTACACCTTC. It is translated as CASSLRTGNYGYTF.

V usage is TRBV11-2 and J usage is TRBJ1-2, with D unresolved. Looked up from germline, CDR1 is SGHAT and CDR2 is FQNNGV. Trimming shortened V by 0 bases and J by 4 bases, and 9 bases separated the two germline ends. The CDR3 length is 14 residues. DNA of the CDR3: TGTGCCAGCAGCTTAGAGGCCCCTCCCTATGGCTACACCTTC. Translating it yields CASSLEAPPYGYTF.

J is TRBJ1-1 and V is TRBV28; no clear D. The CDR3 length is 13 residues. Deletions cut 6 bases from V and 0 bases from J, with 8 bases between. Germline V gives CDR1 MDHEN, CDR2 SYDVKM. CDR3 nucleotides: TGTGCCAGCAGCCCCGGAATGAACACTGAAGCTTTCTTT. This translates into CASSPGMNTEAFF.

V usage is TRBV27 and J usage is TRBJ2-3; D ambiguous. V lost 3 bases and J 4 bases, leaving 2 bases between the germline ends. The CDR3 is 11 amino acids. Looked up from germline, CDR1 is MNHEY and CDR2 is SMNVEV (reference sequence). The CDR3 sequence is CASSFSDTQYF. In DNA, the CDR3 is TGTGCCAGCAGTTTTTCAGATACGCAGTATTTT.

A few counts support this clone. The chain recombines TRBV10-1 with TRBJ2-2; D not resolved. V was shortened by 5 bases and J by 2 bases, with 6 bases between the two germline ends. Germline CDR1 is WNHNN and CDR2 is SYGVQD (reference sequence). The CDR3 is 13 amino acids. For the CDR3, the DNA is TGCGCCAGCAGTCTACTAAACACCGGGGAGCTGTTTTTT. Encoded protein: CASSLLNTGELFF.

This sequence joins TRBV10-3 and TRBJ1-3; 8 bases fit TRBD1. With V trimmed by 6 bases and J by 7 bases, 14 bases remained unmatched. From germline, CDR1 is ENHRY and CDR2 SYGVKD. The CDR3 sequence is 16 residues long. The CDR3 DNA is TGTGCCATCAGGACCTGGGGACAGGCTTTTTCGAACACCATATATTTT. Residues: CAIRTWGQAFSNTIYF.

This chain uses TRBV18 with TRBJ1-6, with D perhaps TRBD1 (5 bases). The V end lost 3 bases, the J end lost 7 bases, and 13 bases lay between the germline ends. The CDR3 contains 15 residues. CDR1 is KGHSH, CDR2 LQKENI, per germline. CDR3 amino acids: CASSPGREENSPLHF. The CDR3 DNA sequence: TGTGCCAGCTCACCGGGCAGGGAGGAAAATTCACCCCTCCACTTT.

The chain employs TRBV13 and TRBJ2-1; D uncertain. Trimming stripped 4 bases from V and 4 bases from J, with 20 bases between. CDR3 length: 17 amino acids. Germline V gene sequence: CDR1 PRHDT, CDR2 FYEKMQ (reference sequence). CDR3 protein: CASSSDPMGRSYNEQFF. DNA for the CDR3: TGTGCCAGCAGCTCAGACCCGATGGGCAGGAGTTACAATGAGCAGTTCTTC.

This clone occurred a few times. The CDR3 spells CASGRDSPNSPLHF. CDR3 in DNA: TGTGCCAGCGGCCGGGACAGTCCTAATTCACCCCTCCACTTT. The V gene is TRBV27, the J gene TRBJ1-6; 7 bases agree with TRBD1. CDR3 length: 14 amino acids. The V and J ends lost 8 bases and 6 bases, in that order; junction bases with no gene match: 7. The germline V gene has CDR1 MNHEY and CDR2 SMNVEV (reference sequence).

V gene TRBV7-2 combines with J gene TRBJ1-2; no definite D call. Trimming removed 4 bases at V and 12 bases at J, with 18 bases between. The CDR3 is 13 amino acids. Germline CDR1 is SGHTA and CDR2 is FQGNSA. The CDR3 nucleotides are TGTGCCAGCAGCTCCCTAGATCGGGGAGAAAACACCTTC. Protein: CASSSLDRGENTF.

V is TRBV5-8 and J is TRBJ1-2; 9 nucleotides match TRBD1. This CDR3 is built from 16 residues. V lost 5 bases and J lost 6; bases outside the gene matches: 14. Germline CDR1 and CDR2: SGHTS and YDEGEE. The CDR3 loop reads CASRYLPGQGHDGYTF. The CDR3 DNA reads TGTGCCAGCAGGTATCTACCGGGACAGGGCCACGATGGCTACACCTTC.

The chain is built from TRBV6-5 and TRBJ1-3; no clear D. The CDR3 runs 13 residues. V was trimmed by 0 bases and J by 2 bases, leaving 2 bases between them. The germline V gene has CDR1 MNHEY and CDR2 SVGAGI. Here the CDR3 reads CASSYSTGNTIYF. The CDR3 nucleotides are TGTGCCAGCAGTTACTCGACTGGAAACACCATATATTTT.

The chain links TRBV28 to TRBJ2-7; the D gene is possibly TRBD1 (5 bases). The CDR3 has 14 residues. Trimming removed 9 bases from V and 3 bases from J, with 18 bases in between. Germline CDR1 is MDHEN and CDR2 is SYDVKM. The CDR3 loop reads CASSWSGGHYEQYF. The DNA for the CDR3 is TGTGCCAGTTCCTGGTCGGGCGGACACTACGAGCAGTACTTC.

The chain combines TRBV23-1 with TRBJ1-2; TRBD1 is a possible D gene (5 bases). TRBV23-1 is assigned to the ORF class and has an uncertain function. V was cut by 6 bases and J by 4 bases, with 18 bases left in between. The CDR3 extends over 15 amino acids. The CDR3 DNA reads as TGCGCCAGCAGCCACTCCCGATCCGGGACCTATGGCTACACCTTC. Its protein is CASSHSRSGTYGYTF.

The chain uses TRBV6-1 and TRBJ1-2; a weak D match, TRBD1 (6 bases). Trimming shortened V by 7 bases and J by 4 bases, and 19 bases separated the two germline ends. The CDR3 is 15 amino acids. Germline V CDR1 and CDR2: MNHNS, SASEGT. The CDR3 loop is CASIELGGRFYGYTF. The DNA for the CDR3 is TGTGCCAGCATTGAGCTCGGGGGGCGGTTCTATGGCTACACCTTC.

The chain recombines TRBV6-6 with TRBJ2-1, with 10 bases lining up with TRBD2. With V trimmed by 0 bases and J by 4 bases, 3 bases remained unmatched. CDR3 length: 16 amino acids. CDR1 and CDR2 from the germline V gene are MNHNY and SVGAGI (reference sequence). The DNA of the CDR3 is TGTGCCAGCAGTTACTCGAAGCGGGGGGGTTACAATGAGCAGTTCTTC. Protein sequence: CASSYSKRGGYNEQFF.

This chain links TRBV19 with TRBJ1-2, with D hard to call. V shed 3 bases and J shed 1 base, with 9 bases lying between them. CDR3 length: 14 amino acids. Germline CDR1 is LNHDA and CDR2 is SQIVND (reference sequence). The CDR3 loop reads CASSISGINYGYTF. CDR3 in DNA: TGTGCCAGTAGTATTAGCGGGATTAACTATGGCTACACCTTC.

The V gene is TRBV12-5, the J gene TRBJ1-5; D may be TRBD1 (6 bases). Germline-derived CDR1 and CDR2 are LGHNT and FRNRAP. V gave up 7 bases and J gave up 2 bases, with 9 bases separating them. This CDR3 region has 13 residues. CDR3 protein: CASAEGGNQPQHF. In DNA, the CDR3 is TGTGCTAGTGCCGAGGGGGGCAATCAGCCCCAGCATTTT. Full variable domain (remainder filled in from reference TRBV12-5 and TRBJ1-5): DARVTQTPRHKVTEMGQEVTMRCQPILGHNTVFWYRQTMMQGLELLAYFRNRAPLDDSGMPKDRFSAEMPDATLATLKIQPSEPRDSAVYFCASAEGGNQPQHFGDGTRLSIL.

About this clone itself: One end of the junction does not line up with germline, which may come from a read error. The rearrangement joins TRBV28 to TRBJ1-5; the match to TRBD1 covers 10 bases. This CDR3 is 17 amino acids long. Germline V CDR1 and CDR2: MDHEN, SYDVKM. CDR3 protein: CASSSPGTGDSNQSQHF. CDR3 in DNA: TGTGCCAGCAGTTCACCTGGGACAGGGGACAGTAATCAGTCCCAGCATTTT.

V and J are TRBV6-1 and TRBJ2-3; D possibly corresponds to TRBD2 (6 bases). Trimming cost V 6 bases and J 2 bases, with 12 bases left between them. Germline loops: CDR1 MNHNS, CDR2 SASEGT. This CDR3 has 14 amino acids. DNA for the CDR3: TGTGCCAGCAGCTCGGGAGACGCCACAGATACGCAGTATTTT. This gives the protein CASSSGDATDTQYF.

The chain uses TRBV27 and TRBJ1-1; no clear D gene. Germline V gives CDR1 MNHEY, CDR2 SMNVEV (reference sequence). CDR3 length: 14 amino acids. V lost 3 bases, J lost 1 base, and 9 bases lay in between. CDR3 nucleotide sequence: TGTGCCAGCAGTTTCCGACATTGGAACACTGAAGCTTTCTTT. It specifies CASSFRHWNTEAFF.

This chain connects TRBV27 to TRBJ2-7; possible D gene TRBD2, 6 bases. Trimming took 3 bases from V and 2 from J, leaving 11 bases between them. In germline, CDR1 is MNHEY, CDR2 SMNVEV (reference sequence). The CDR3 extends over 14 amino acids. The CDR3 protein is CASSFIGGPYEQYF. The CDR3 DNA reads TGTGCCAGCAGTTTTATCGGGGGTCCCTACGAGCAGTACTTC.

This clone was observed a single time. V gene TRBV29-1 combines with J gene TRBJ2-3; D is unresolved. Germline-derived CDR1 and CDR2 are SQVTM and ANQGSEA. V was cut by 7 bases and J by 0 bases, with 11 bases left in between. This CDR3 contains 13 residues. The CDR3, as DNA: TGCAGCGCCCTCGGACGAAGCACAGATACGCAGTATTTT. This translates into CSALGRSTDTQYF.

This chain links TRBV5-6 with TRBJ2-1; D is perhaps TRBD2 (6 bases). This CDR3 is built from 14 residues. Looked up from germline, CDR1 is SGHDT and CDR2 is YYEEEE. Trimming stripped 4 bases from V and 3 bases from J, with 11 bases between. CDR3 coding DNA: TGTGCCAGCAGCCCAACGGGGGACTACAATGAGCAGTTCTTC. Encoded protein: CASSPTGDYNEQFF.

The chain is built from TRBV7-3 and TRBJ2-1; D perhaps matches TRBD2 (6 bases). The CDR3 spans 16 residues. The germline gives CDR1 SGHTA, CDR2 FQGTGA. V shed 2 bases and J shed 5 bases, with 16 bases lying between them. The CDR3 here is CASSLVVGGGDNEQFF. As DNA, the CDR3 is TGTGCCAGCAGCTTAGTGGTAGGAGGAGGGGACAATGAGCAGTTCTTC.

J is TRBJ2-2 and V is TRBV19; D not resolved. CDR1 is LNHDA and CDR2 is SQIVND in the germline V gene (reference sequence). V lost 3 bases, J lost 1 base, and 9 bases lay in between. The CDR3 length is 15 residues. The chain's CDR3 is CASSIGQVNTGELFF. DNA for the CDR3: TGTGCCAGTAGTATCGGGCAGGTGAACACCGGGGAGCTGTTTTTT.